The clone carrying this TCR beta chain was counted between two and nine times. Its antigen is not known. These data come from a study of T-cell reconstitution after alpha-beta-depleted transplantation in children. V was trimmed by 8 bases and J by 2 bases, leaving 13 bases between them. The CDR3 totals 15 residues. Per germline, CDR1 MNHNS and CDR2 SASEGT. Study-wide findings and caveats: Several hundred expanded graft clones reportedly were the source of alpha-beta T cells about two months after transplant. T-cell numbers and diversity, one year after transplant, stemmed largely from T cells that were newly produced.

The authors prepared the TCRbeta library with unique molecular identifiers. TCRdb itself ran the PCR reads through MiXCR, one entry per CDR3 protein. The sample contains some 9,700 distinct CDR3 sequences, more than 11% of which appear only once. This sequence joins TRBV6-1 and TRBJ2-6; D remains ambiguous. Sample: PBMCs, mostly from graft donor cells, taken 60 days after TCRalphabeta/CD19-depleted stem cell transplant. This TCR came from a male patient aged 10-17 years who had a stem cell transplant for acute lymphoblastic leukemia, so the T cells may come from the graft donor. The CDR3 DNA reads TGTGCCAGCTGGCATCCGGGCCCTGGGGCCAACGTCCTGACTTTC. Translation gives CASWHPGPGANVLTF.